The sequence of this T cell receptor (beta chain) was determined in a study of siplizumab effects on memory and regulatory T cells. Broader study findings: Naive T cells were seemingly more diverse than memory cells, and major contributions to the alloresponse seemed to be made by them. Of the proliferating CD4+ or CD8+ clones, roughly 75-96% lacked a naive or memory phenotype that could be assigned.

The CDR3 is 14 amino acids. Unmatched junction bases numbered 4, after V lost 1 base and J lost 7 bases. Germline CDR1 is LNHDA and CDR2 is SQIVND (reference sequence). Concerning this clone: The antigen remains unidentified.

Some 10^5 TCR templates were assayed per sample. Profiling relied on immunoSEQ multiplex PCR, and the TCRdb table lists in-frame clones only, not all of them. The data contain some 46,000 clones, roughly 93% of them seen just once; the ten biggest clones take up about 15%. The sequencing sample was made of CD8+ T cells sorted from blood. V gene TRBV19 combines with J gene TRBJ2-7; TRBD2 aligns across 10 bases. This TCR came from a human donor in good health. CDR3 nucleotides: TGTGCCAGTAGTATAGGAGCGGGAGGGCGTGAGCAGTACTTC. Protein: CASSIGAGGREQYF.